This T cell receptor (beta chain) is drawn from a study of shared clonotypes between healthy human individuals. Study at large: Per donor, three plates held CD4 naive cells, three held CD4 memory, two held CD8 naive and one held CD8 memory. Overall study findings and caveats: Despite large depth, sorted-subset datasets appeared incompletely sequenced.

After removal of 6 bases from V and 5 bases from J, the junction contained 2 bases not matched to a gene. Germline V gene data show CDR1 as MDHEN and CDR2 as SYDVKM. This CDR3 region has 12 residues. In the original analysis: Quality scores were absent from the junction-only immunoSEQ sequences, so filtering differed. Assay: immunoSEQ multiplex PCR; the TCRdb copy retains only in-frame clones and omits some. V and J calls and clone size follow that table, whereas D and trimming were derived from the DNA. This table has some 650,000 clones, more than 95% appearing once. Details on this clone: Its antigen is not identified.

The donors, healthy adults who were HIV-negative, had experienced no recent acute infections or vaccinations. Sequencing input: naive CD4+ T cells sorted from blood. Documented subset: CD45RA+ positively selected. The rearrangement uses TRBV28 and TRBJ2-3; 7 bases align to TRBD2. The TCR originated in a woman between 25 and 40 years old in good health. Written as DNA, the CDR3 is TGTGCCAGCAGATTAGCGGGAGATACGCAGTATTTT. Amino acid sequence: CASRLAGDTQYF.